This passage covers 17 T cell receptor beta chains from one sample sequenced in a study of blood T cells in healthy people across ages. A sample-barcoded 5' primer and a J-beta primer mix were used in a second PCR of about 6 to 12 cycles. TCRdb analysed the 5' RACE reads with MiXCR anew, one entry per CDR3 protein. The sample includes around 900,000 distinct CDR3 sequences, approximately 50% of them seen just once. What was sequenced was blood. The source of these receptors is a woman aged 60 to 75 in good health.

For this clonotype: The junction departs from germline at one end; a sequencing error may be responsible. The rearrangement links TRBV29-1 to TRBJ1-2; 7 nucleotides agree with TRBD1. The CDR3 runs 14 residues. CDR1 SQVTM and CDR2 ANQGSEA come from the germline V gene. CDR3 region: CGVAGTAGFYGYTF. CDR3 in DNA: TGCGGCGTCGCCGGGACAGCGGGGTTTTATGGCTACACCTTC.

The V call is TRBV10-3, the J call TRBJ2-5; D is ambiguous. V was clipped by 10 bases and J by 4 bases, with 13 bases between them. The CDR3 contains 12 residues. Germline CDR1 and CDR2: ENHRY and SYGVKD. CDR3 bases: TGTGCCACCGCGAGGTCGATAGAGACCCAGTACTTC. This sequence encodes CATARSIETQYF.

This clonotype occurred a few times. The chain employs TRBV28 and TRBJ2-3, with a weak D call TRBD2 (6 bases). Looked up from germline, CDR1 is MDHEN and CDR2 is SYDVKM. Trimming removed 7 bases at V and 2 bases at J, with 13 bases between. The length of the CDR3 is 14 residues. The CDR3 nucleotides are TGTGCCAGCACCCGGGCGGGATTCACAGATACGCAGTATTTT. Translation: CASTRAGFTDTQYF.

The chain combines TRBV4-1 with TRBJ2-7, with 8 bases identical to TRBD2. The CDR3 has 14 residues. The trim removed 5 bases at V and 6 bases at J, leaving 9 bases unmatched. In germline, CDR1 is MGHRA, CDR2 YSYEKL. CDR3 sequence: CASSTLAERPEQYF. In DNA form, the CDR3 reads TGCGCCAGCAGCACACTAGCGGAGCGCCCCGAGCAGTACTTC.

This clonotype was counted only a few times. The CDR3 bases are TGCGCCAGCAGCCAAGCTTGGGACAGCTACAATGAGCAGTTCTTC. Protein: CASSQAWDSYNEQFF. The chain has TRBV4-1 and TRBJ2-1; 7 bases are a match to TRBD1. Looked up from germline, CDR1 is MGHRA and CDR2 is YSYEKL. V shed 1 base and J 3 bases; nucleotides not matched to a gene: 3. CDR3 size: 15 residues.

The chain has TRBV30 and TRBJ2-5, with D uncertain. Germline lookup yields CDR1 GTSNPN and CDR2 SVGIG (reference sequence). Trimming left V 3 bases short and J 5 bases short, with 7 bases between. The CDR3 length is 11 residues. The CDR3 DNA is TGTGCCTGGAGGATAGGGGAGACCCAGTACTTC. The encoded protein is CAWRIGETQYF.

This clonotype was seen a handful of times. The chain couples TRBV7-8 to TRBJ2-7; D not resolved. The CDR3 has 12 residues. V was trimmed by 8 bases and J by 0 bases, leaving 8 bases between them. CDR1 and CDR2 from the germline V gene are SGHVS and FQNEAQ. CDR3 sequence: CASAPLSYEQYF. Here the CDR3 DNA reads TGTGCCAGCGCTCCCCTCTCCTACGAGCAGTACTTC.

The CDR3 reads CSVGGTQPIGEQFF. CDR3 coding DNA: TGCAGCGTTGGCGGGACCCAACCGATCGGTGAGCAGTTCTTC. V is TRBV29-1 and J is TRBJ2-1; the D gene is possibly TRBD2 (6 bases). The CDR3 contains 14 residues. Deletions cut 4 bases from V and 9 bases from J, with 19 bases between. In germline, CDR1 is SQVTM, CDR2 ANQGSEA.

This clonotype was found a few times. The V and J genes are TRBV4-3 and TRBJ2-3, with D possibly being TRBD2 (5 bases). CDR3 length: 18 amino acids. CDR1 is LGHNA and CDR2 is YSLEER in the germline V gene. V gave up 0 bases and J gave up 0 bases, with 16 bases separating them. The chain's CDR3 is CASSQDAKRSSSTDTQYF. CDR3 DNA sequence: TGCGCCAGCAGCCAAGATGCCAAGCGGTCCTCTAGCACAGATACGCAGTATTTT.

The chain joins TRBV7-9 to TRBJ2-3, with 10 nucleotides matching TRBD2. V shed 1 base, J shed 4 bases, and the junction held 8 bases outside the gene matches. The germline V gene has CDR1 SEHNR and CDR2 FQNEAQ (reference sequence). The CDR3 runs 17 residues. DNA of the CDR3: TGTGCCAGCAGCTTAGTTGCTAGCGGGAGTGAACCAGATACGCAGTATTTT. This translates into CASSLVASGSEPDTQYF.

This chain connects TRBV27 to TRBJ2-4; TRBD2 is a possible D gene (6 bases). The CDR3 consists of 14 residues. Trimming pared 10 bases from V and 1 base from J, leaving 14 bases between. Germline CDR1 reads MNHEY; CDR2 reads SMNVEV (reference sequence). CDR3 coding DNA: TGTGCCAATTCGAGACTAGTGGCCAAAAACATTCAGTACTTC. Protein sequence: CANSRLVAKNIQYF.

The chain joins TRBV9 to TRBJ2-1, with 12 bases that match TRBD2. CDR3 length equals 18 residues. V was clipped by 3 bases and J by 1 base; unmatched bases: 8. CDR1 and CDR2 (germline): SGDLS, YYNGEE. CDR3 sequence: CASSAGTSGPNSYNEQFF. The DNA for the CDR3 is TGTGCCAGCAGCGCCGGGACTAGCGGGCCGAATTCCTACAATGAGCAGTTCTTC.

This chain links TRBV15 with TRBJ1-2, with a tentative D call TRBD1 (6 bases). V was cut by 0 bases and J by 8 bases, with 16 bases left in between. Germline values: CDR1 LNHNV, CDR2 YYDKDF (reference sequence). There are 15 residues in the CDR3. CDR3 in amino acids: CATSRDRAGGQGYTF. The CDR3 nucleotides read TGTGCCACCAGCAGAGATCGGGCCGGGGGGCAAGGCTACACCTTC.

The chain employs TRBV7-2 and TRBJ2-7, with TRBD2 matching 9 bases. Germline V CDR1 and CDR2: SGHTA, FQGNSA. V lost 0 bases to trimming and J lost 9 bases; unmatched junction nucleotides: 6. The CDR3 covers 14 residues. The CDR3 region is CASSLAGTSKRQYF. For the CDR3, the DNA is TGTGCCAGCAGCTTAGCCGGGACTAGCAAGAGGCAGTACTTC.

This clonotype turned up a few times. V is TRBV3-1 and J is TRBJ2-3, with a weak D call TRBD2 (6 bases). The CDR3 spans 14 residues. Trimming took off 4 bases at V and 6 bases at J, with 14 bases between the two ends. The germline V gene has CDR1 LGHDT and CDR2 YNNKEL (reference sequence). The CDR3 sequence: CASSPWREPDTQYF. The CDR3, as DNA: TGTGCCAGCAGCCCCTGGAGGGAGCCCGATACGCAGTATTTT.

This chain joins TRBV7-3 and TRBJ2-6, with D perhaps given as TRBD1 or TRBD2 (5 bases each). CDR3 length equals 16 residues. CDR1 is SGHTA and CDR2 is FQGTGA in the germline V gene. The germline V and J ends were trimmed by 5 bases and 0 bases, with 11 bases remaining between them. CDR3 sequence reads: CASSVRDPSGANVLTF. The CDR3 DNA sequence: TGTGCCAGCAGCGTCCGGGACCCCTCTGGGGCCAACGTCCTGACTTTC.

The CDR3 region has the DNA TGTGCCAGCAGCTTAGTCCCCCTAGCAGAAGATACGCAGTATTTT. Its translation is CASSLVPLAEDTQYF. V is TRBV7-3 and J is TRBJ2-3; perhaps TRBD2 as D (5 bases). V shed 2 bases and J shed 5 bases, with 14 bases lying between them. Germline V gene sequence: CDR1 SGHTA, CDR2 FQGTGA. CDR3 length equals 15 residues.